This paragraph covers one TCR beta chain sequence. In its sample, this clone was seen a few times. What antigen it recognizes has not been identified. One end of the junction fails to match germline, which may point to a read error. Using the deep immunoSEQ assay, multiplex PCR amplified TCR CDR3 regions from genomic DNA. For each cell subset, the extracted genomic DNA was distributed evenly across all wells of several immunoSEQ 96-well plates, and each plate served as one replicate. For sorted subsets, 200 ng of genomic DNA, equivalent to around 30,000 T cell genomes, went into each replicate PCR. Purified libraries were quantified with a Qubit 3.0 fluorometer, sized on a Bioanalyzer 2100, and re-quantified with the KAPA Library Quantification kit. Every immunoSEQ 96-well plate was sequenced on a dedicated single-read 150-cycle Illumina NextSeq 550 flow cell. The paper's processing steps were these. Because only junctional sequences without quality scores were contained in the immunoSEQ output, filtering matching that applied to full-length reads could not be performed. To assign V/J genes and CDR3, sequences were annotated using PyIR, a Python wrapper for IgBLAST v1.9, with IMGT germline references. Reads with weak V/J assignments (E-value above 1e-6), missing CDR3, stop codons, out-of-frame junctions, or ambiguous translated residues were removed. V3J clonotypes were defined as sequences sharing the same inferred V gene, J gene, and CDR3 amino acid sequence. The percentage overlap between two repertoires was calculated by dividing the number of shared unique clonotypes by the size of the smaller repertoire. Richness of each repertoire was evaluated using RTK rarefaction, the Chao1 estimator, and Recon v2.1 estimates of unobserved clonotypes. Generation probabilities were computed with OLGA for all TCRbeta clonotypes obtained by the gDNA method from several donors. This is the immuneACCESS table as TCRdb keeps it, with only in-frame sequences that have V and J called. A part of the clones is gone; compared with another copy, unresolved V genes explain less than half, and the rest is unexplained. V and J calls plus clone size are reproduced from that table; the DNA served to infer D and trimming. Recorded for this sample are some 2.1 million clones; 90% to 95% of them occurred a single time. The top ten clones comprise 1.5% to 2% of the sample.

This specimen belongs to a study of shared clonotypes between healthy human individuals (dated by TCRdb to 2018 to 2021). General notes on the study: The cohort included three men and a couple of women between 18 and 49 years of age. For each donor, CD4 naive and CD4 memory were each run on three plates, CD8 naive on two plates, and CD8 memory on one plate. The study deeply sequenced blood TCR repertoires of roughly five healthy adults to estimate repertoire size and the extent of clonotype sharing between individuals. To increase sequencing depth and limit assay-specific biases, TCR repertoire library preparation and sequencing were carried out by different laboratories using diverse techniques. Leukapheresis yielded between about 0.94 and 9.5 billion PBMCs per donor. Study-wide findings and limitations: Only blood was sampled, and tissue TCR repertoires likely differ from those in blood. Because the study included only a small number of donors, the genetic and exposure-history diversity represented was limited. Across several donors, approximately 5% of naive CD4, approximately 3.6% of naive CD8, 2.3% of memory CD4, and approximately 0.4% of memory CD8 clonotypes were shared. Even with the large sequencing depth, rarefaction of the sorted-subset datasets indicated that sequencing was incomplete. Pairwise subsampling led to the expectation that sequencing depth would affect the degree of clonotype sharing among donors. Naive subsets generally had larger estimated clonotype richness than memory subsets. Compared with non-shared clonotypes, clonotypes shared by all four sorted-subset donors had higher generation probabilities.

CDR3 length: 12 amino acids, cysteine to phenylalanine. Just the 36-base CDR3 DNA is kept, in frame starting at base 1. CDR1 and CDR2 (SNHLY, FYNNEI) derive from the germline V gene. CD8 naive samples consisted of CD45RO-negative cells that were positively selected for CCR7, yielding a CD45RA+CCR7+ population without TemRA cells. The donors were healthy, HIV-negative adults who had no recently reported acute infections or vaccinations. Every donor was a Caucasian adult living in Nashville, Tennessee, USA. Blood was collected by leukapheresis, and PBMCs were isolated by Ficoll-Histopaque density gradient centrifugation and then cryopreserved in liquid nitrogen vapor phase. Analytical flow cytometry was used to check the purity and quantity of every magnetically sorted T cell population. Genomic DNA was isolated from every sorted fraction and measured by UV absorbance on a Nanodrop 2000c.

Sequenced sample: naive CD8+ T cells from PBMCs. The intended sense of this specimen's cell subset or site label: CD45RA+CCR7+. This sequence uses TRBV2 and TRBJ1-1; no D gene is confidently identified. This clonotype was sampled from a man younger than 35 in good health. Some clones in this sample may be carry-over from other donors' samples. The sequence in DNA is TGTGCCAGCAGTTCCGACGAGACCGACGTGGACTTT. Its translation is CASSSDETDVDF.